This entry is about one T cell receptor beta chain. These data are taken from a study of cytomegalovirus exposure and HLA in healthy donors. Study summary: Later, an analysis reported that the 120 or so validation repertoires had used the same platform as the roughly 720 first-cohort repertoires.

Clones were sequenced by immunoSEQ multiplex PCR, and TCRdb holds only the in-frame ones, with some missing. The table shows 150,000 to 200,000 clones, with about 81% occurring only once. The germline gives CDR1 MNHEY, CDR2 SVGAGI. The V and J ends lost 7 bases and 4 bases, in that order; junction bases with no gene match: 9. This CDR3 has 14 amino acids. This TCR was sampled from a woman aged 25-40 years in good health and CMV-seronegative. The J gene is TRBJ1-2, the V gene TRBV6-5, with 7 nucleotides matching TRBD1. The specimen was PBMCs. The CDR3 loop reads CASTRQAGGYGYTF. CDR3 nucleotide sequence: TGTGCCAGCACTCGACAGGCAGGGGGCTATGGCTACACCTTC.